This entry concerns a single T cell receptor beta chain. This clonotype has a handful of counts. The target of this receptor is not known. No clone much larger than this one lies a single base away; base qualities are absent. In this study, sorted CD4+ and CD8+ T cells from the blood of healthy subjects and of severe aplastic anemia patients had their TCR repertoires deep-sequenced. Ficoll-Paque density gradient centrifugation was used to isolate peripheral blood mononuclear cells. Before DNA extraction, CD4+ and CD8+ T cells were sorted with FACS or magnetic beads. The data originate from a study of CD8+CD57+ T cells in acquired aplastic anemia (dated by TCRdb to 2017 to 2018). For context, the study as a whole: On average, sorted CD4+ and CD8+ cells yielded around 3.4 ug of extracted DNA, with a range of 0.2 to 27.4 ug. Mean read counts for healthy donor samples were 8.5 million to 10.8 million for CD4+ cells and some 11 million for CD8+ cells. The research as a whole found: Patients and healthy controls showed no significant difference in CD8+ Simpson's diversity (P=0.060). Around 27 CD8+ CDR3 sequences were found to be shared between patients and controls, but these sequences appeared to be highly expressed in patients and within the immunodominant clones of the patients.

Genomic DNA served as template for TCR beta VDJ combination and CDR3 sequence profiling. An Illumina HiSeq 2000 was the platform used for TCR repertoire sequencing. As for the original processing: Repertoires were assessed using TRBV/TRBJ rearrangement plots, CDR3 size and DJ length profiles, and Simpson's diversity index. Whichever DNA sequence was most abundant in the deep sequencing data was defined as the immunodominant clone. CDR3 amino acid sequences were checked for sharing across subjects and were also compared against the VDJdb database and published repertoires. In TCRdb, the public reads were trimmed at Q25 with fastp and aligned with MiXCR, with productive beta chains retained. Identical CDR3 proteins give one entry, which carries the most common genes and DNA. The V and J calls follow TCRdb's processing rather than the paper's. In all, the sample holds some 210,000 distinct CDR3 sequences, and roughly 57% of those were seen once. 25% to 30% of the sample is held by the ten biggest clonotypes.

The CDR3 numbers 16 residues from cysteine through phenylalanine. The DNA shown is the 48-base CDR3, in frame from base 1. CDR1 and CDR2 are read off the germline V gene (reference sequence) as LNHNV and YYDKDF. V is shortened by 1 base, J by 0 bases, and the region joining them spans 11 bases. The chain was built from TRBV15 and TRBJ2-3; the D gene could be TRBD1 or TRBD2, each one agreeing over 6 bases. This receptor was identified in a human donor in good health. The sample was sorted CD4+, CD8+, or CD8+CD57+ T cells (not recorded which) from PBMCs. The DNA is as follows: TGTGCCACCAGCAGAGGTAGGGGGACTAGCACAGATACGCAGTATTTT. The resulting protein is CATSRGRGTSTDTQYF.